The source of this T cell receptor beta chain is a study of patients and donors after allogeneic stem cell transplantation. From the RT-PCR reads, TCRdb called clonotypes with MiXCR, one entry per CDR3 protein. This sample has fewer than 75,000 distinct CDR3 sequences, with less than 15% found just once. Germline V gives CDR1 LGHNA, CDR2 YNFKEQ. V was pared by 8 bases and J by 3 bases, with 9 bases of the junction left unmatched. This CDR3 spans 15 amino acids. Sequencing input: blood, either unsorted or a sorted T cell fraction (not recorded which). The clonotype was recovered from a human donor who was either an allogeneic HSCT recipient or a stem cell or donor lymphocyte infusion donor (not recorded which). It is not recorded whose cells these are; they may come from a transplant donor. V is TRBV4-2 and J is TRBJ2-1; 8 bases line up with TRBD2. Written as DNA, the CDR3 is TGTGCCAGCTCGGAAGCGGGAGAAGACTACAATGAGCAGTTCTTC. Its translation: CASSEAGEDYNEQFF.